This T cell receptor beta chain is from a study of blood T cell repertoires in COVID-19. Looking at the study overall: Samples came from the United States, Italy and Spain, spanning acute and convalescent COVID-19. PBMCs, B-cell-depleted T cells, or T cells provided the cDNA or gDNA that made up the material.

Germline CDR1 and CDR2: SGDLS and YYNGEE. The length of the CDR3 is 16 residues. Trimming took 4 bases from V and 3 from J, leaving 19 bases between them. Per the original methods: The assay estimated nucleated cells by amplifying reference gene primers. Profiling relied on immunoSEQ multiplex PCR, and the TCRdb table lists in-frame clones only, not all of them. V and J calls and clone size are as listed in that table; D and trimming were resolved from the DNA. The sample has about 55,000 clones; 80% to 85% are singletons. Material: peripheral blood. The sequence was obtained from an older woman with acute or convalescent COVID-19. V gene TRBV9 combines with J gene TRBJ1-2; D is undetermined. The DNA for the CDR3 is TGTGCCAGCAGCCCCGATGACGGACTCCTTGACTATGGCTACACCTTC. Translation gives CASSPDDGLLDYGYTF.